This T cell receptor (beta chain) was recovered during a study of OX40 agonist ivuxolimab in advanced cancers. Whole-study results and caveats: On average, a greater number of expanded clones characterised CD8+ T cells relative to CD4+. Expanded peripheral T cells had an undetermined antigen specificity.

V lost 4 bases to trimming and J lost 2 bases; unmatched junction nucleotides: 17. Looked up from germline, CDR1 is MNHEY and CDR2 is SMNVEV (reference sequence). The CDR3 consists of 18 residues. Only in-frame clones appear in the TCRdb table, and some are missing; sequencing was by immunoSEQ multiplex PCR. This sample yields around 130,000 clones, of which around 93% are seen a single time; more than 0.15% belongs to the top ten. This clone showed up just once. As yet, its antigen is unknown. Blood draws occurred at baseline, cycle 4 day 1, and cycle 7 day 1. The TCR originated in an adult with an advanced solid tumor such as melanoma, head and neck, liver or kidney cancer. The rearrangement joins TRBV27 to TRBJ2-7, with 7 nucleotides matching TRBD2. The sample here was CD4+ or CD8+ T cells sorted from blood, taken in a trial of the OX40 agonist ivuxolimab. CDR3 region: CASSSRDGPAGITYEQYF. The CDR3 DNA reads as TGTGCCAGCAGTTCCAGGGACGGGCCAGCGGGGATCACCTACGAGCAGTACTTC.